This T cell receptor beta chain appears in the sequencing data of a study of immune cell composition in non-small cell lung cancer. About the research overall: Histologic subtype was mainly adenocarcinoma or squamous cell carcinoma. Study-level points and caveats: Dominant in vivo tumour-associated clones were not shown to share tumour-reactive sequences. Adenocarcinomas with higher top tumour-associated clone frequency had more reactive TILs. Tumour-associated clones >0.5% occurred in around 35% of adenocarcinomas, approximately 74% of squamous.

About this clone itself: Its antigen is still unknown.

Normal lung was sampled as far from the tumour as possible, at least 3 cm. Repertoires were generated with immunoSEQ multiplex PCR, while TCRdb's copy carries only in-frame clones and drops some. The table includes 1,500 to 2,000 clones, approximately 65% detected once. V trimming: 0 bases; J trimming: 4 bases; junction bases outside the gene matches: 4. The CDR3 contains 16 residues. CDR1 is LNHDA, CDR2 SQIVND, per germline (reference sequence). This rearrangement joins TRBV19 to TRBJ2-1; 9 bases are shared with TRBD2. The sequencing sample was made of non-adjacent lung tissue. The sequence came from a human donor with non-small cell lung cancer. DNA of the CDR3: TGTGCCAGTAGTATAGATCAGCTAGCGGGGTACAATGAGCAGTTCTTC. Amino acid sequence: CASSIDQLAGYNEQFF. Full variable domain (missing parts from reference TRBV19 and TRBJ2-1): DGGITQSPKYLFRKEGQNVTLSCEQNLNHDAMYWYRQDPGQGLRLIYYSQIVNDFQKGDIAEGYSVSREKKESFPLTVTSAQKNPTAFYLCASSIDQLAGYNEQFFGPGTRLTVL.